Presented here are 15 T cell receptor beta chains from one specimen sequenced in a study of circulating and synovial CD4+ cells in juvenile arthritis. The protocol was immunoSEQ multiplex PCR, while the TCRdb copy is restricted to in-frame clones and leaves out a portion. The repertoire holds around 32,000 clones, 90% to 95% seen once, with about 0.68% in the top ten. Material for sequencing was CD4+ T cells from blood. The receptors were gathered from a human donor with juvenile idiopathic arthritis.

The chain employs TRBV4-1 and TRBJ2-1, with TRBD2 matching 8 bases. With V trimmed by 8 bases and J by 8 bases, 14 bases remained unmatched. The CDR3 totals 15 residues. Germline lookup yields CDR1 MGHRA and CDR2 YSYEKL. This CDR3 is CASGIRELAGYEQFF. For the CDR3, the DNA is TGCGCCAGCGGAATTAGAGAGCTAGCGGGCTATGAGCAGTTCTTC.

CDR3 in amino acids: CASSLDVRGEGEQFF. In DNA form, the CDR3 reads TGCGCCAGCAGCTTGGACGTACGCGGGGAGGGTGAGCAGTTCTTC. The chain recombines TRBV5-1 with TRBJ2-1; 7 positions agree with TRBD2. Germline-derived CDR1 and CDR2 are SGHRS and YFSETQ. The CDR3 loop spans 15 amino acids. V was clipped by 0 bases and J by 9 bases; unmatched bases: 9. Using reference TRBV5-1 and TRBJ2-1 for the parts outside the CDR3, the full variable domain is KAGVTQTPRYLIKTRGQQVTLSCSPISGHRSVSWYQQTPGQGLQFLFEYFSETQRNKGNFPGRFSGRQFSNSRSEMNVSTLELGDSALYLCASSLDVRGEGEQFFGPGTRLTVL.

V usage is TRBV5-1 and J usage is TRBJ1-4; TRBD1 might be the D (6 bases). V lost 2 bases to trimming and J lost 3 bases, with 11 bases between them. Per the germline V gene, CDR1 is SGHRS and CDR2 is YFSETQ. The CDR3 extends over 15 amino acids. This chain's CDR3 is CASSFDRTANEKLFF. The DNA of the CDR3 is TGCGCCAGCAGCTTTGACAGGACCGCTAATGAAAAACTGTTTTTT.

This chain's CDR3 is CASSPRTGSSYNEQFF. CDR3 DNA sequence: TGTGCCAGCAGCCCCAGGACAGGGAGCTCCTACAATGAGCAGTTCTTC. The V and J genes are TRBV7-2 and TRBJ2-1; TRBD1 aligns across 8 bases. After removal of 5 bases from V and 0 bases from J, the junction contained 6 bases not matched to a gene. Per the germline V gene, CDR1 is SGHTA and CDR2 is FQGNSA. The CDR3 is 16 residues long.

A word on this clone: A read error may produce the germline difference seen at one junction end. The chain couples TRBV6-1 to TRBJ2-5; weak D call: TRBD1 (6 bases). Germline values: CDR1 MNHNS, CDR2 SASEGT. The CDR3 spans 13 residues. CDR3 region: CATSGQRQGTQYF. The CDR3 DNA is TGTGCCACCTCAGGACAGAGACAAGGGACCCAGTACTTC.

J is TRBJ2-1 and V is TRBV5-1; 12 positions match TRBD2. The germline V gene has CDR1 SGHRS and CDR2 YFSETQ. The CDR3 loop spans 15 amino acids. Trimming cost V 4 bases and J 3 bases; bases outside gene matches: 2. CDR3 loop: CASSMTSGGYNEQFF. The CDR3 DNA reads TGCGCCAGCAGCATGACTAGCGGGGGCTACAATGAGCAGTTCTTC.

The rearrangement uses TRBV15 and TRBJ2-2; 10 bases are shared with TRBD1. This CDR3 spans 15 amino acids. Germline V gene lookup returns CDR1 LNHNV and CDR2 YYDKDF (reference sequence). The trim removed 6 bases at V and 3 bases at J, leaving 4 bases unmatched. CDR3 loop: CATSPDRGHTGELFF. The CDR3 DNA follows: TGTGCCACCAGTCCTGACAGGGGGCACACCGGGGAGCTGTTTTTT.

The chain combines TRBV2 with TRBJ2-7, with no clear D. The ends were cut back, 6 bases at V and 3 bases at J, with 6 bases in the middle. CDR1 and CDR2 (germline): SNHLY, FYNNEI. The CDR3 sequence is 11 residues long. The CDR3 is CASRENYEQYF. Written as DNA, the CDR3 is TGTGCCAGCAGAGAGAACTACGAGCAGTACTTC.

The chain carries TRBV5-1 and TRBJ2-7; possible D gene TRBD2, 6 bases. The CDR3 has 15 residues. CDR1 SGHRS and CDR2 YFSETQ come from the germline V gene. V was cut by 1 base and J by 3 bases, with 14 bases left in between. CDR3 DNA: TGCGCCAGCAGCTTGTCGGGGGACTGGGACTACGAGCAGTACTTC. As protein: CASSLSGDWDYEQYF. Full variable domain (missing parts from reference TRBV5-1 and TRBJ2-7): KAGVTQTPRYLIKTRGQQVTLSCSPISGHRSVSWYQQTPGQGLQFLFEYFSETQRNKGNFPGRFSGRQFSNSRSEMNVSTLELGDSALYLCASSLSGDWDYEQYFGPGTRLTVT.

The rearrangement links TRBV27 to TRBJ2-7; 8 bases are a match to TRBD2. The J segment lost 2 bases and the V segment lost 6 bases, leaving 12 bases of the junction unmatched. This CDR3 comprises 16 residues. Per the germline V gene, CDR1 is MNHEY and CDR2 is SMNVEV (reference sequence). CDR3 nucleotides: TGTGCCAGCAGCTCCCCGCTAGCGGGTCGACCCTACGAGCAGTACTTC. Translating it yields CASSSPLAGRPYEQYF.

V gene TRBV19 combines with J gene TRBJ2-1; 9 positions match TRBD1. V lost 6 bases to trimming and J lost 7 bases; unmatched junction nucleotides: 10. This CDR3 has 15 residues. Germline loops: CDR1 LNHDA, CDR2 SQIVND (reference sequence). The CDR3 here is CASSPGTGNRNEQFF. CDR3 sequence (DNA): TGTGCCAGTAGCCCCGGGACAGGGAACAGAAATGAGCAGTTCTTC.

V usage is TRBV4-1 and J usage is TRBJ2-3; 7 bases map to TRBD2. J gave up 2 bases and V 0 bases, and 14 bases lay outside the gene matches. The CDR3 consists of 19 residues. Germline V gene data show CDR1 as MGHRA and CDR2 as YSYEKL. The CDR3 region is CASSQEWDPAGEITDTQYF. The CDR3 nucleotides are TGCGCCAGCAGCCAAGAGTGGGACCCTGCGGGGGAGATCACAGATACGCAGTATTTT.

The genes are TRBV7-9 and TRBJ2-1, with 8 bases matching TRBD2. With 3 bases clipped from V and 9 bases from J, the junction kept 1 base outside the gene matches. CDR1 is SEHNR, CDR2 FQNEAQ, per germline (reference sequence). The CDR3 has 12 residues. The CDR3 sequence is CASSLTSAEQFF. In nucleotides, the CDR3 is TGTGCCAGCAGCTTGACTAGCGCTGAGCAGTTCTTC.

The V gene is TRBV4-1, the J gene TRBJ2-3, with TRBD1 matching over 8 bases. Germline V gene data show CDR1 as MGHRA and CDR2 as YSYEKL. The V gene end was trimmed by 4 bases and the J gene end by 2 bases; junction bases not matched to a gene: 8. This CDR3 has 16 amino acids. The CDR3: CASSLLPDRVTDTQYF. The CDR3 DNA follows: TGCGCCAGCAGCCTTCTTCCGGACAGGGTCACAGATACGCAGTATTTT.

The genes are TRBV4-2 and TRBJ2-7; 7 positions match TRBD2. V was pared by 2 bases and J by 0 bases, with 1 base of the junction left unmatched. Germline CDR1 and CDR2: LGHNA and YNFKEQ. The CDR3 covers 14 residues. The CDR3 region is CASSQRDYSYEQYF. The CDR3 DNA is TGTGCCAGCAGCCAACGGGACTACTCCTACGAGCAGTACTTC.